A single sample is the source of the 29 T cell receptor beta chains below, sequenced in a study of blood T cell repertoires in COVID-19 (dated by TCRdb to about 2020). Libraries came from the immunoSEQ multiplex PCR assay. TCRdb provides this immuneACCESS table in a form limited to in-frame rearrangements. Some clones are lacking; in checked studies, under half of them reflect an unresolved V gene, and why the rest are absent is not known. For this sample there are roughly 150,000 clones; around 82% appear just once. Jointly, the top ten make up roughly a fifth of the sample. Sequencing input: peripheral blood. These TCRs come from a woman in her seventies who had recovered from COVID-19.

The CDR3 loop reads CASSLARAGELFF. CDR3 coding DNA: TGTGCCAGCAGCCTGGCGAGGGCCGGGGAGCTGTTTTTT. The chain carries TRBV5-4 and TRBJ2-2, with D possibly matching TRBD2 (5 bases). The CDR3 extends over 13 amino acids. V was cut by 4 bases and J by 6 bases, with 10 bases left in between. Germline values: CDR1 SGHNT, CDR2 YYREEE (reference sequence).

This chain joins TRBV5-1 and TRBJ2-1; 13 nucleotides match TRBD2. Trimming at V came to 0 bases and at J to 4 bases, leaving 1 base not matched to a gene. The germline gives CDR1 SGHRS, CDR2 YFSETQ. The CDR3 runs to 16 residues. Here the CDR3 DNA reads TGCGCCAGCAGCTTGGGGGGACTAGCGGGGTACAATGAGCAGTTCTTC. Protein sequence: CASSLGGLAGYNEQFF.

CDR3 region: CASSQGPTTQRGEKLFF. The CDR3 DNA follows: TGTGCCAGCAGCCAAGGTCCGACGACCCAAAGAGGCGAAAAACTGTTTTTT. The chain links TRBV4-2 to TRBJ1-4; the D is unclear. From germline, CDR1 is LGHNA and CDR2 YNFKEQ. The CDR3 is 17 amino acids. The V end lost 1 base, the J end lost 8 bases, and 20 bases lay between the germline ends.

This clone was detected only a few times. V gene TRBV7-8 combines with J gene TRBJ1-5, with D possibly being TRBD1 (5 bases). The ends were cut back, 8 bases at V and 7 bases at J, with 18 bases in the middle. Germline lookup yields CDR1 SGHVS and CDR2 FQNEAQ. CDR3 length equals 14 residues. CDR3 bases: TGTGCCAGCGCGTTAGGGGCAGGGAAACAGCCCCAGCATTTT. Translated, it gives CASALGAGKQPQHF.

The V gene is TRBV5-4, the J gene TRBJ1-4; D is perhaps TRBD1 (5 bases). Germline V gene lookup returns CDR1 SGHNT and CDR2 YYREEE (reference sequence). Trimming took off 4 bases at V and 8 bases at J, with 18 bases between the two ends. The CDR3 runs to 15 residues. CDR3 coding DNA: TGTGCCAGCAGCCCCGGGGGTGGCCCGGGAGAAAAACTGTTTTTT. Translation: CASSPGGGPGEKLFF.

In nucleotides, the CDR3 is TGTGCCAGCAACAGGGTTGAGGGCAATGAGCAGTTCTTC. The encoded protein is CASNRVEGNEQFF. This sequence joins TRBV28 and TRBJ2-1; tentative D call: TRBD1 (6 bases). This CDR3 has 13 amino acids. Germline V gives CDR1 MDHEN, CDR2 SYDVKM. With 7 bases removed from V and 6 bases from J, the gap between germline ends came to 13 bases. Complete variable domain (other parts from reference TRBV28 and TRBJ2-1): DVKVTQSSRYLVKRTGEKVFLECVQDMDHENMFWYRQDPGLGLRLIYFSYDVKMKEKGDIPEGYSVSREKKERFSLILESASTNQTSMYLCASNRVEGNEQFFGPGTRLTVL.

This CDR3 is CASSLGTSGPGTQYF. DNA for the CDR3: TGTGCCAGCAGCTTGGGGACTAGCGGACCGGGGACCCAGTACTTC. The chain carries TRBV7-3 and TRBJ2-5, with TRBD2 matching 11 bases. V dropped 3 bases and J dropped 7; count of bases not matched to a gene: 7. This CDR3 is built from 15 residues. Germline CDR1 SGHTA, CDR2 FQGTGA.

The chain employs TRBV5-4 and TRBJ1-1, with D possibly matching TRBD1 (6 bases). Looked up from germline, CDR1 is SGHNT and CDR2 is YYREEE (reference sequence). The CDR3 spans 14 residues. Trimming took off 7 bases at V and 8 bases at J, with 21 bases between the two ends. CDR3 coding DNA: TGTGCCAGCCAAACGGGGGGGGCCCGGGGAGAAGCTTTCTTT. Its protein product is CASQTGGARGEAFF.

V gene TRBV3-1 (or the pseudogene TRBV3-2) combines with J gene TRBJ2-2; D is perhaps TRBD1 (5 bases). The germline gives CDR1 LGHDT, CDR2 YNNKEL (reference sequence). Trimming stripped 0 bases from V and 4 bases from J, with 15 bases between. This CDR3 comprises 17 residues. CDR3 residues: CASSQDWGHVGTGELFF. Written as DNA, the CDR3 is TGTGCCAGCAGCCAAGATTGGGGCCACGTGGGCACCGGGGAGCTGTTTTTT.

The chain is built from TRBV11-3 and TRBJ1-2; a possible D gene is TRBD1 (6 bases). The ends were cut back, 5 bases at V and 2 bases at J, with 18 bases in the middle. The CDR3 consists of 16 residues. In germline, CDR1 is SGHNT, CDR2 YENEEA. The CDR3 region has the DNA TGTGCCAGCAGCCGACGACAGGACCGAACCAACTATGGCTACACCTTC. Protein product: CASSRRQDRTNYGYTF.

The rearrangement uses TRBV30 and TRBJ2-7; D is unclear. CDR1 and CDR2 (germline): GTSNPN, SVGIG (reference sequence). V lost 3 bases and J 2 bases, leaving 8 bases between the germline ends. This CDR3 comprises 12 residues. CDR3 residues: CAWSRAAYEQYF. CDR3 DNA sequence: TGTGCCTGGAGCCGCGCCGCCTACGAGCAGTACTTC.

CDR3 coding DNA: TGTGCCAGCATCACTGGGGGCAGGAGAGGATCGGACGAGCAGTACTTC. Amino acid sequence: CASITGGRRGSDEQYF. The chain carries TRBV7-3 and TRBJ2-7; D may be TRBD1 (6 bases). V lost 7 bases and J 5 bases, leaving 24 bases between the germline ends. The CDR3 spans 16 residues. CDR1 SGHTA and CDR2 FQGTGA come from the germline V gene.

The chain has TRBV5-1 and TRBJ2-3; TRBD2 agrees at 9 bases. The CDR3 runs 14 residues. In germline, CDR1 is SGHRS, CDR2 YFSETQ. With V trimmed by 2 bases and J by 5 bases, 3 bases remained unmatched. The CDR3 region has the DNA TGCGCCAGCAGCTTCGGCGGGAGGGGAGATACGCAGTATTTT. Protein: CASSFGGRGDTQYF.

The rearrangement uses TRBV15 and TRBJ1-3, with D maybe TRBD1 (5 bases). V was cut by 4 bases and J by 0 bases, with 7 bases left in between. The CDR3 spans 14 residues. Per the germline V gene, CDR1 is LNHNV and CDR2 is YYDKDF (reference sequence). CDR3 sequence: CATSTGHSGNTIYF. The CDR3 DNA is TGTGCCACCAGCACAGGACACTCTGGAAACACCATATATTTT.

This rearrangement joins TRBV19 to TRBJ1-2; no definite D call. Trimming stripped 3 bases from V and 4 bases from J, with 18 bases between. The germline V gene has CDR1 LNHDA and CDR2 SQIVND (reference sequence). CDR3 size: 16 residues. CDR3 sequence reads: CASSMGGGTRGYGYTF. CDR3 coding DNA: TGTGCCAGTAGTATGGGAGGCGGCACCCGCGGCTATGGCTACACCTTC.

The V gene is TRBV5-4, the J gene TRBJ2-7; 10 nucleotides align to TRBD2. CDR3 length: 17 residues. CDR1 and CDR2 (germline): SGHNT, YYREEE (reference sequence). The V segment lost 4 bases and the J segment 1 base; nucleotides outside the gene matches: 11. Written as DNA, the CDR3 is TGTGCCAGCAGCCCTAACCCAAGTAGCGGGAGGTCCTACGAGCAGTACTTC. Residues: CASSPNPSSGRSYEQYF.

The V and J genes are TRBV5-1 and TRBJ2-7; tentatively, D is TRBD1 (7 bases). The V end lost 0 bases, the J end lost 6 bases, and 13 bases lay between the germline ends. Germline V gene lookup returns CDR1 SGHRS and CDR2 YFSETQ. CDR3 length equals 14 residues. In DNA form, the CDR3 reads TGCGCCAGCAGCTTGGGAGCAGGGGGGAGCGAGCAGTACTTC. It encodes CASSLGAGGSEQYF.

The chain joins TRBV19 to TRBJ1-1, with 9 bases that match TRBD1. Per the germline V gene, CDR1 is LNHDA and CDR2 is SQIVND (reference sequence). J was trimmed by 6 bases and V by 6 bases; bases with no gene match: 5. This CDR3 has 13 residues. CDR3 residues: CASSRDRGAEAFF. DNA for the CDR3: TGTGCCAGTAGCCGCGACAGGGGGGCTGAAGCTTTCTTT.

CDR3 amino acids: CASSEGQGWDTEAFF. The CDR3 coding sequence is TGTGCCAGCAGCGAGGGACAGGGGTGGGACACTGAAGCTTTCTTT. The rearrangement joins TRBV9 to TRBJ1-1; 10 nucleotides match TRBD1. This CDR3 region has 15 residues. The germline CDR1 and CDR2 sequences are SGDLS and YYNGEE. The trim removed 3 bases at V and 3 bases at J, leaving 5 bases unmatched.

The chain combines TRBV30 with TRBJ1-2; no definite D call. CDR1 and CDR2 from the germline V gene are GTSNPN and SVGIG (reference sequence). The CDR3 has 13 amino acids. Trimming cost V 1 base and J 10 bases, with 16 bases left between them. CDR3 sequence reads: CAWSEGGGLAYTF. The CDR3 nucleotides read TGTGCCTGGAGTGAGGGTGGAGGGTTGGCCTACACCTTC.

This rearrangement joins TRBV18 to TRBJ2-7; D is undetermined. The CDR3 loop spans 12 amino acids. V was cut by 4 bases and J by 4 bases, with 8 bases left in between. The germline gives CDR1 KGHSH, CDR2 LQKENI. The CDR3 sequence is CASSLFEYEQYF. As DNA, the CDR3 is TGTGCCAGCTCACTATTCGAGTACGAGCAGTACTTC.

The chain employs TRBV5-6 and TRBJ2-6; TRBD1 might be the D (7 bases). There are 15 residues in the CDR3. V was trimmed by 4 bases and J by 2 bases, leaving 10 bases between them. Germline values: CDR1 SGHDT, CDR2 YYEEEE. The CDR3: CASSTRGAGANVLTF. The CDR3 region has the DNA TGTGCCAGCAGCACCAGGGGGGCTGGGGCCAACGTCCTGACTTTC.

The chain links TRBV29-1 to TRBJ1-1; TRBD1 agrees at 10 bases. Unmatched junction bases numbered 2, after V lost 6 bases and J lost 10 bases. Looked up from germline, CDR1 is SQVTM and CDR2 is ANQGSEA. The CDR3 length is 10 residues. The CDR3: CSVGTGAAFF. CDR3 nucleotide sequence: TGCAGCGTGGGGACAGGGGCAGCTTTCTTT. Drawing the rest from reference TRBV29-1 and TRBJ1-1, the complete variable domain is SAVISQKPSRDICQRGTSLTIQCQVDSQVTMMFWYRQQPGQSLTLIATANQGSEATYESGFVIDKFPISRPNLTFSTLTVSNMSPEDSSIYLCSVGTGAAFFGQGTRLTVV.

In this sample, this clone turned up once. CDR3 loop: CASSFGGGFNEQFF. The DNA of the CDR3 is TGTGCCAGCAGCTTTGGCGGGGGGTTTAATGAGCAGTTCTTC. The chain recombines TRBV5-6 with TRBJ2-1; 8 bases map to TRBD2. This CDR3 has 14 residues. Germline CDR1 SGHDT, CDR2 YYEEEE. Germline trimming cut 2 bases from V and 7 bases from J; bases unmatched to any gene: 5.

The chain links TRBV18 to TRBJ1-5; TRBD1 might be the D (5 bases). Trimming pared 3 bases from V and 0 bases from J, leaving 21 bases between. The CDR3 is 19 residues long. CDR1 is KGHSH, CDR2 LQKENI, per germline. CDR3 in DNA: TGTGCCAGCTCACCCGCGTCCCGGGGGACTTACCATAGCAATCAGCCCCAGCATTTT. Protein product: CASSPASRGTYHSNQPQHF.

This clone came up a few times. This chain joins TRBV19 and TRBJ2-3; 9 positions match TRBD2. Germline V gene sequence: CDR1 LNHDA, CDR2 SQIVND (reference sequence). The CDR3 length is 18 residues. V lost 1 base to trimming and J lost 0 bases; unmatched junction nucleotides: 8. Here the CDR3 DNA reads TGTGCCAGTAGTATAGGGCCCACTAGCGGGTCTAGCACAGATACGCAGTATTTT. It encodes CASSIGPTSGSSTDTQYF.

CDR3 sequence: CASTRTGVAASPLHF. The CDR3 DNA is TGTGCCAGCACCCGGACAGGGGTGGCCGCTTCACCCCTCCACTTT. The V gene is TRBV27, the J gene TRBJ1-6; TRBD1 agrees at 9 bases. Germline assignment: CDR1 MNHEY and CDR2 SMNVEV (reference sequence). V shed 7 bases and J 9 bases; nucleotides not matched to a gene: 10. The CDR3 is made up of 15 amino acids.

J is TRBJ2-3 and V is TRBV18, with a possible D match to TRBD2 (6 bases). In germline, CDR1 is KGHSH, CDR2 LQKENI. CDR3 length: 13 amino acids. Trimming shortened V by 3 bases and J by 5 bases, and 9 bases separated the two germline ends. The CDR3 DNA sequence: TGTGCCAGCTCACCCTACGGGGGAGATACGCAGTATTTT. Its protein is CASSPYGGDTQYF.

This clone occurred a few times. CDR3 sequence reads: CATSDIRDRYNEQFF. In DNA form, the CDR3 reads TGTGCCACCAGTGATATCCGGGACAGATACAATGAGCAGTTCTTC. This chain joins TRBV24-1 and TRBJ2-1, with TRBD1 matching over 7 bases. V lost 3 bases to trimming and J lost 4 bases; unmatched junction nucleotides: 5. From germline, CDR1 is KGHDR and CDR2 SFDVKD. The CDR3 covers 15 residues.